This T cell receptor beta chain derives from a study of T cells in Graves' hyperthyroidism and ophthalmopathy. Study-wide findings and caveats: Blood also carried most thyroid clonotypes expanded above 0.001.

Patients were excluded because of uncontrolled infection, other autoimmune disease, pregnancy or lactation. This clonotype was observed at least ten times. Its target is not known. V gave up 6 bases and J gave up 2 bases; unmatched junction bases: 13. Germline-derived CDR1 and CDR2 are MNHNS and SASEGT. This CDR3 has 17 residues. The CDR3 regions of TCR beta were amplified from RNA transcripts. When the TCR CDR3 underwent first-round RT-PCR, the HTBI primer set was used. TCRdb called the multiplex PCR reads again in MiXCR, with one record for every CDR3 protein. This sample carries around 190,000 distinct CDR3 sequences, about a sixth of them seen once, and the ten largest clones take about 56%.

V usage is TRBV6-1 and J usage is TRBJ1-2, with TRBD1 identical over 9 bases. The specimen sequenced was blood. This receptor was taken from a woman aged 45-59 years with Graves' hyperthyroidism. The DNA for the CDR3 is TGTGCCAGCAGGGTCGGACAGGGGCCATCGGTGAACTATGGCTACACCTTC. Encoded protein: CASRVGQGPSVNYGYTF.